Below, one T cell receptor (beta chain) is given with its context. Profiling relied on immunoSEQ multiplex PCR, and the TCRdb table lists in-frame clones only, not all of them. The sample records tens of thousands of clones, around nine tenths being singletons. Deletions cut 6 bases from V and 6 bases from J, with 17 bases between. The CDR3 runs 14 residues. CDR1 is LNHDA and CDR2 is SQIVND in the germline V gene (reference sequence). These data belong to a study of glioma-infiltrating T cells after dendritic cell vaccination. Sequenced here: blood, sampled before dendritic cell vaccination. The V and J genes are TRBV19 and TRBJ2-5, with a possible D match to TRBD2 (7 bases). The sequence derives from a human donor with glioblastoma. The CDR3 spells CASSPGRGRQTQYF. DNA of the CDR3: TGTGCCAGTAGCCCTGGGCGGGGGCGGCAGACCCAGTACTTC.